The 11 T cell receptor beta chains in this list originate from one sample, sequenced in a study of T cell changes during pregnancy in multiple sclerosis. Using immunoSEQ multiplex PCR, the repertoire was profiled, and TCRdb retains in-frame clones only, with some absent. Counted here are approximately 36,000 clones, 93% occurring once; the ten biggest clones make up 0.35% to 0.5%. The sequences come from CD4+ T cells from peripheral blood mononuclear cells, collected in the first trimester of pregnancy. These receptors originate from a female donor with multiple sclerosis, enrolled in a pregnancy study.

This clone was recorded once. This chain uses TRBV28 with TRBJ1-5, with D possibly being TRBD1 (6 bases). The CDR3 runs 16 residues. The V end was cut by 4 bases, the J end by 2 bases, with 15 bases between. Germline V gene lookup returns CDR1 MDHEN and CDR2 SYDVKM. Here the CDR3 reads CASSSDRQVGNQPQHF. The CDR3 nucleotides are TGTGCCAGCAGTTCAGATCGACAGGTGGGCAATCAGCCCCAGCATTTT.

The rearrangement uses TRBV9 and TRBJ1-4; maybe TRBD1 (5 bases). There are 17 residues in the CDR3. V gave up 1 base and J gave up 1 base, with 14 bases separating them. The germline CDR1 and CDR2 sequences are SGDLS and YYNGEE. CDR3 DNA sequence: TGTGCCAGCAGCGTAAGGGGTTCCCAGGGAACTAATGAAAAACTGTTTTTT. Translation gives CASSVRGSQGTNEKLFF.

The rearrangement joins TRBV4-3 to TRBJ2-4, with D perhaps matching TRBD2 (5 bases). Germline loops: CDR1 LGHNA, CDR2 YSLEER. The V gene lost 0 bases and the J gene lost 0 bases, with 15 bases spanning the gap. The CDR3 totals 18 residues. CDR3 sequence reads: CASSQDRGYELAKNIQYF. The CDR3 nucleotides read TGCGCCAGCAGCCAAGATCGGGGTTACGAGTTAGCCAAAAACATTCAGTACTTC.

This rearrangement joins TRBV10-2 to TRBJ2-7; 8 nucleotides match TRBD1. Germline V gene data show CDR1 as WSHSY and CDR2 as SAAADI. The V and J ends lost 3 bases and 2 bases, in that order; junction bases with no gene match: 9. The CDR3 spans 16 residues. CDR3 amino acids: CASSDMLRDRTYEQYF. CDR3 sequence (DNA): TGCGCCAGCAGTGACATGCTCCGGGACAGGACCTACGAGCAGTACTTC.

V usage is TRBV5-8 and J usage is TRBJ2-3; TRBD1 matches 7 bases. V was pared by 0 bases and J by 0 bases, with 1 base of the junction left unmatched. CDR1 and CDR2 from the germline V gene are SGHTS and YDEGEE. The CDR3 is 15 residues long. The CDR3 protein is CASSLVQGSTDTQYF. The CDR3 region has the DNA TGTGCCAGCAGCTTGGTACAGGGGAGCACAGATACGCAGTATTTT. Drawing the rest from reference TRBV5-8 and TRBJ2-3, the complete variable domain is EAGVTQSPTHLIKTRGQQATLRCSPISGHTSVYWYQQALGLGLQFLLWYDEGEERNRGNFPPRFSGRQFPNYSSELNVNALELEDSALYLCASSLVQGSTDTQYFGPGTRLTVL.

This clone was observed a few times. The chain links TRBV28 to TRBJ1-5; 9 nucleotides align to TRBD1. In germline, CDR1 is MDHEN, CDR2 SYDVKM. The CDR3 is 14 amino acids. Unmatched junction bases numbered 6, after V lost 6 bases and J lost 6 bases. The CDR3 reads CASSSGTGSQPQHF. CDR3 nucleotides: TGTGCCAGCAGCTCAGGGACAGGGAGTCAGCCCCAGCATTTT.

This clone was picked up one time. V gene TRBV6-5 combines with J gene TRBJ1-1; TRBD1 might be the D (6 bases). Germline CDR1 is MNHEY and CDR2 is SVGAGI. The CDR3 is made up of 14 amino acids. V shed 6 bases and J shed 1 base, with 12 bases lying between them. The CDR3 bases are TGTGCCAGCAGGAACAGGGCGGGGAACACTGAAGCTTTCTTT. Translating it yields CASRNRAGNTEAFF.

The chain couples TRBV18 to TRBJ1-1; TRBD1 might be the D (5 bases). Deletions cut 3 bases from V and 1 base from J, with 9 bases between. Germline values: CDR1 KGHSH, CDR2 LQKENI. The CDR3 is made up of 14 amino acids. The DNA of the CDR3 is TGTGCCAGCTCACCCCAAGACAGGAACACTGAAGCTTTCTTT. This codes for CASSPQDRNTEAFF.

This clone was counted a single time. The rearrangement links TRBV6-5 to TRBJ1-2; TRBD1 might be the D (5 bases). The length of the CDR3 is 13 residues. V was clipped by 7 bases and J by 1 base, with 10 bases between them. CDR1 is MNHEY, CDR2 SVGAGI, per germline. CDR3 loop: CASTGGGNYGYTF. The CDR3 bases are TGTGCCAGCACTGGGGGAGGTAACTATGGCTACACCTTC.

The rearrangement uses TRBV6-5 and TRBJ2-2; TRBD1 aligns across 7 bases. This CDR3 region has 14 residues. CDR1 is MNHEY, CDR2 SVGAGI, per germline. The trim removed 6 bases at V and 8 bases at J, leaving 9 bases unmatched. The CDR3, as DNA: TGTGCCAGCAGCCCTGGACAGGTTGGAGGGGAGCTGTTTTTT. Protein product: CASSPGQVGGELFF.

The gene calls are TRBV4-1 and TRBJ1-4; D ambiguous. Trimming stripped 4 bases from V and 2 bases from J, with 8 bases between. The CDR3 totals 14 residues. Looked up from germline, CDR1 is MGHRA and CDR2 is YSYEKL. CDR3: CASSPSGTNEKLFF. CDR3 bases: TGCGCCAGCAGCCCCTCGGGGACTAATGAAAAACTGTTTTTT.